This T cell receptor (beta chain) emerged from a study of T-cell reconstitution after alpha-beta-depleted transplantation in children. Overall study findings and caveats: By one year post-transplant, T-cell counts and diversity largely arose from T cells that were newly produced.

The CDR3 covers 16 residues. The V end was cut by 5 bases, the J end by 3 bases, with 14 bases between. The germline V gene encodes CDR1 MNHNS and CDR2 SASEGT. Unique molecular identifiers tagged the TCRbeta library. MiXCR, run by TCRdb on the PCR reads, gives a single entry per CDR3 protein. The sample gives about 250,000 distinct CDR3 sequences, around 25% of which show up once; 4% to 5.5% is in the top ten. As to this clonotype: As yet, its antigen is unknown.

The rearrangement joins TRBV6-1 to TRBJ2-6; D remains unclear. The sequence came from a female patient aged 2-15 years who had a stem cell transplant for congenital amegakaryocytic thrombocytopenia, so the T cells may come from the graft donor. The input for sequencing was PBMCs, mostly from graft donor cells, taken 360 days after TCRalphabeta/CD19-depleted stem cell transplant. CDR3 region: CASSQPSAVGANVLTF. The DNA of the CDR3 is TGTGCCAGCAGTCAGCCTTCGGCAGTTGGGGCCAACGTCCTGACTTTC.